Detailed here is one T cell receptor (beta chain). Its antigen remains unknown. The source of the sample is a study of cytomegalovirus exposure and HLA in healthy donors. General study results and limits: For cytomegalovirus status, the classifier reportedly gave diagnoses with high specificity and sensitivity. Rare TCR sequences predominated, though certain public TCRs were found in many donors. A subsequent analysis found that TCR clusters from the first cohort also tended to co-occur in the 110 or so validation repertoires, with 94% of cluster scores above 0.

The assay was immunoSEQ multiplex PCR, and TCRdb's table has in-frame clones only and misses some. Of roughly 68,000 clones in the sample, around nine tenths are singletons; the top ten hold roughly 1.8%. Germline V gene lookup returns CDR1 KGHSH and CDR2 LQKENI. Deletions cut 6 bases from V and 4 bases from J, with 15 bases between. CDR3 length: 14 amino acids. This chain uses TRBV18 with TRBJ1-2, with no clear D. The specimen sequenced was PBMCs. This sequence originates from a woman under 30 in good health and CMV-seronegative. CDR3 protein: CASSRLEATYGYTF. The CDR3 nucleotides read TGTGCCAGCTCCCGGTTGGAGGCCACCTATGGCTACACCTTC. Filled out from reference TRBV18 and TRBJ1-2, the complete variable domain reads NAGVMQNPRHLVRRRGQEARLRCSPMKGHSHVYWYRQLPEEGLKFMVYLQKENIIDESGMPKERFSAEFPKEGPSILRIQQVVRGDSAAYFCASSRLEATYGYTFGSGTRLTVV.